This record covers a single TCR beta chain. Molecular barcoding with unique molecular identifiers was used for the TCRbeta library. MiXCR, applied by TCRdb to the PCR reads, yields one record per CDR3 protein. The repertoire includes 300,000 or so distinct CDR3 sequences, 9.9% of them detected once, and roughly a tenth sits in the top ten. This entry belongs to a study of T-cell reconstitution after alpha-beta-depleted transplantation in children. Trimming removed 1 base from V and 5 bases from J, with 8 bases in between. CDR1 and CDR2 from the germline V gene are MGHDK and SYGVNS. The CDR3 is 13 amino acids.

The chain is built from TRBV25-1 and TRBJ1-1; no firm D call. The sequences come from PBMCs from the stem cell graft donor, collected from the stem cell graft. The TCR sequence derives from a human donor who donated a stem cell graft to a child with SCID. For the CDR3, the DNA is TGTGCCAGCAGTGAATGGGGAGAAACTGAAGCTTTCTTT. Translating gives CASSEWGETEAFF.